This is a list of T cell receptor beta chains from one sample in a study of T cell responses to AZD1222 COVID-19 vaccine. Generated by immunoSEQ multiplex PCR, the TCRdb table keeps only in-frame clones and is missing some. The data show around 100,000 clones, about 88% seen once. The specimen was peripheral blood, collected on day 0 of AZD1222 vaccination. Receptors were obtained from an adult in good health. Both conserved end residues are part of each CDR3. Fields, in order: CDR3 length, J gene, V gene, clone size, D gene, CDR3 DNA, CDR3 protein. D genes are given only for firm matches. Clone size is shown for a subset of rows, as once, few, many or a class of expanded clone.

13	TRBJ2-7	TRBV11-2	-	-	TGTGCCAGCAGCACTCTCCGGACGGGACAGCAGTACTTC	CASSTLRTGQQYF
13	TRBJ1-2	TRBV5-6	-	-	TGTGCCAGCAGCTTGGACAGGGACTATGGCTACACCTTC	CASSLDRDYGYTF
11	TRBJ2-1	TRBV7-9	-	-	TGTGCCACCAGTAGGGGATGGGAGCAGTTCTTC	CATSRGWEQFF
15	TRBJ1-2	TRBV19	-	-	TGTGCCAGTAGTCTACCGGGGGAGGGATTGGATGGCTACACCTTC	CASSLPGEGLDGYTF
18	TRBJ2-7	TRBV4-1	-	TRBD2	TGCGCCAGCAGCCAAGATAGGGGAAAGGCGGGAGATCACTACGAGCAGTACTTC	CASSQDRGKAGDHYEQYF
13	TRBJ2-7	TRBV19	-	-	TGTGCCAGTAGAGCGGCAGGATCCTTTGAGCAGTACTTC	CASRAAGSFEQYF
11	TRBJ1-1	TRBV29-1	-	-	TGCAGCGTTGGGGAGGGGAATGAAGCTTTCTTT	CSVGEGNEAFF
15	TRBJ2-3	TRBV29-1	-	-	TGCAGCGGCTCGGAGGGGGGGCAAAGAACAGATACGCAGTATTTT	CSGSEGGQRTDTQYF
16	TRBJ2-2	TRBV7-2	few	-	TGTGCCAGCAGCCCGAGGCCCCCCGGAGTTACCGGGGAGCTGTTTTTT	CASSPRPPGVTGELFF
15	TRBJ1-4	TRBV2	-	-	TGTGCCAGCAGGATCAGACAGGAGGCTAATGAAAAACTGTTTTTT	CASRIRQEANEKLFF
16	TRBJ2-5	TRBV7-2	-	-	TGTGCCAGCAGCCCGACCCCTGGGACTTCCCAAGAGACCCAGTACTTC	CASSPTPGTSQETQYF
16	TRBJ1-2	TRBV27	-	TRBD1	TGTGCCAGCAGCCCCCTGGACGGCGGGACAGCAGGAGGCTACACCTTC	CASSPLDGGTAGGYTF
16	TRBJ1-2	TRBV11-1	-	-	TGTGCCAGCGCCCCTAAGTGGGGGGGCGAAGGCTCTGGCTACACCTTC	CASAPKWGGEGSGYTF
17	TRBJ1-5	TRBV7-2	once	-	TGTGCCAGCAGCTTACACCCAGGGTGGGTTGGCAATCAGCCCCAGCATTTT	CASSLHPGWVGNQPQHF
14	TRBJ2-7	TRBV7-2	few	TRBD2	TGTGCCAGCAGCTTTTCCAGCGGGAGCTACGAGCAGTACTTC	CASSFSSGSYEQYF
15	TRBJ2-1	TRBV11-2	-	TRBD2	TGTGCCAGCAGCTTCGGGACTAGCCGCGCCAATGAGCAGTTCTTC	CASSFGTSRANEQFF
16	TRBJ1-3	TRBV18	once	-	TGTGCCAGCTCACCACGGTACGGAGACTCTGGAAACACCATATATTTT	CASSPRYGDSGNTIYF
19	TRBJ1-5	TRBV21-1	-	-	TGTGCCAGCAGCAGAGAACCGGGACAGGGGATCTTTCGGAGGCAGCCCCAGCATTTT	CASSREPGQGIFRRQPQHF
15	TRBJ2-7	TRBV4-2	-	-	TGTGCCAGCAGCCAAGATATGGACAGCCTCTACGAGCAGTACTTC	CASSQDMDSLYEQYF
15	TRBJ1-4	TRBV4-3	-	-	TGCGCCAGCAGCCAAGAGTCCTTACTTGTAGAAAAACTGTTTTTT	CASSQESLLVEKLFF
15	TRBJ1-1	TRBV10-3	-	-	TGTGCCATCAGTGACAGGGGCCTCATGAACACTGAAGCTTTCTTT	CAISDRGLMNTEAFF
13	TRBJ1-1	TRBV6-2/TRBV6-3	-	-	TGTGCCAGCAGTTACGCGTGGGACACTGAAGCTTTCTTT	CASSYAWDTEAFF
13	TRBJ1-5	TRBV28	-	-	TGTGCCAGTATACAGGGTCAGAATCAGCCCCAGCATTTT	CASIQGQNQPQHF
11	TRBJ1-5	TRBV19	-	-	TGTGCCAGCACAGAAGGGGCTGCCCAGCATTTT	CASTEGAAQHF
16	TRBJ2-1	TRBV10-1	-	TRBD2	TGCGCCAGCTCTGGGACTAGCGGGATTAGGGGCAATGAGCAGTTCTTC	CASSGTSGIRGNEQFF
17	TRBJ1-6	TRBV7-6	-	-	TGTGCCAGCAGCTTACAGCAGGCGAGCTCCTATAATTCACCCCTCCACTTT	CASSLQQASSYNSPLHF
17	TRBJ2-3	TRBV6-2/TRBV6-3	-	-	TGTGCCAGCAGTTACCCCCTGGGGCGGGGTAGCACAGATACGCAGTATTTT	CASSYPLGRGSTDTQYF
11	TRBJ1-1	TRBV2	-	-	TGTGCCAGCGGGGAGGGCACTGAAGCTTTCTTT	CASGEGTEAFF
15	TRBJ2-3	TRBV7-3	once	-	TGTGCCAGCAGCTTAGGGCAGGGATTAACAGATACGCAGTATTTT	CASSLGQGLTDTQYF
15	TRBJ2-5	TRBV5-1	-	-	TGCGCCAGCAGCTTGCGATCGGAATATCAAGAGACCCAGTACTTC	CASSLRSEYQETQYF
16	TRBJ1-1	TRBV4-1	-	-	TGCGCCAGCAGCCAAGTTTGGCGGGGGGCGAACACTGAAGCTTTCTTT	CASSQVWRGANTEAFF
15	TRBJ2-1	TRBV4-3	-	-	TGCGCCAGCAGCCAAGAATTTAGGGGGGCGGGTGAGCAGTTCTTC	CASSQEFRGAGEQFF
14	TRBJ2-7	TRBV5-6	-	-	TGTGCCAGCAGCTTGGGTCAGGTGGACCACGAGCAGTACTTC	CASSLGQVDHEQYF
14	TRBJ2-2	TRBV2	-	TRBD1	TGTGCCAGCAGCAGGGGGCGTTCCACCGGGGAGCTGTTTTTT	CASSRGRSTGELFF
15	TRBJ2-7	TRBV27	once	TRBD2	TGTGCCAGCAGTTTATCCCCTAGCGGGAGAGGTGAGCAGTACTTC	CASSLSPSGRGEQYF
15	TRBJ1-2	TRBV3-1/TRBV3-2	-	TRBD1	TGTGCCAGCACCGTATCGGGACAGGGGAACTATGGCTACACCTTC	CASTVSGQGNYGYTF
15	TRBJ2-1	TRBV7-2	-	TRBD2	TGTGCCAGCAGCCTAGCGGTAAGCTCCTACAATGAGCAGTTCTTC	CASSLAVSSYNEQFF
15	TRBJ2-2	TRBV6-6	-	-	TGTGCCACCATCCGCCGAAAGGGGAACACCGGGGAGCTGTTTTTT	CATIRRKGNTGELFF
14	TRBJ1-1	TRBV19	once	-	TGTGCCACCCGAGGGGGGGGCGCGGGAACTGAAGCTTTCTTT	CATRGGGAGTEAFF
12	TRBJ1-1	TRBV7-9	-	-	TGTGCCAGCAGGGGCGCTGGCACTGAAGCTTTCTTT	CASRGAGTEAFF
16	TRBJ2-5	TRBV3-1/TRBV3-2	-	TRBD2	TGTGCCAGCAGCCAAGATTCCGCGGGAGGTAAAGAGACCCAGTACTTC	CASSQDSAGGKETQYF
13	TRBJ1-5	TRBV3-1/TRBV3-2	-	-	TGTGCCAGCAGCCCTAGTGGGCATCAGCCCCAGCATTTT	CASSPSGHQPQHF
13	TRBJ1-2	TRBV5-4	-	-	TGTGCCAGCAGTCCCCAGGGGACCTATGGCTACACCTTC	CASSPQGTYGYTF
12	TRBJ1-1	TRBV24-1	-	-	TGTGCCACCAGTGATTCTGGGGGAAAAGCTTTCTTT	CATSDSGGKAFF
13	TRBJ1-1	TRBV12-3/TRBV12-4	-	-	TGTGCCAGCAGGGCGACAGGGAACACTGAAGCTTTCTTT	CASRATGNTEAFF
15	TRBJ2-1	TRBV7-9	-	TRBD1	TGTGCCAGCAGCACAGGACAGGGTCTGGCCAATGAGCAGTTCTTC	CASSTGQGLANEQFF
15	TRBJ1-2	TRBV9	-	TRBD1	TGTGCCAGCAGCCCGAGGGGACAGGGCGGCTATGGCTACACCTTC	CASSPRGQGGYGYTF
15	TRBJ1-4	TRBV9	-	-	TGTGCCAGCAGCGTAGAATCCGGAGCTAATGAAAAACTGTTTTTT	CASSVESGANEKLFF
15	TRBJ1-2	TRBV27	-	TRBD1	TGTGCCAGCAGTTTCGGCTACAGGGGGCTAGGAGGCTACACCTTC	CASSFGYRGLGGYTF
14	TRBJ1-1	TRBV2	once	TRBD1	TGTGCCAGCAGGAAGGACAGGGACCAACTTGAAGCTTTCTTT	CASRKDRDQLEAFF
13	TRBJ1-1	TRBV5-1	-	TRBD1	TGCGCCAGCAGTGGACAGGGGGCGGGTGAAGCTTTCTTT	CASSGQGAGEAFF
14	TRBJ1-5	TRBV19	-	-	TGTGCCAGTAAGTCGTTGGTGGGCCCGCAGCCCCAGCATTTT	CASKSLVGPQPQHF
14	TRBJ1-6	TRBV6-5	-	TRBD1	TGTGCCAGCAGTCGGGACAGTAAATGGTCACCCCTCCACTTT	CASSRDSKWSPLHF